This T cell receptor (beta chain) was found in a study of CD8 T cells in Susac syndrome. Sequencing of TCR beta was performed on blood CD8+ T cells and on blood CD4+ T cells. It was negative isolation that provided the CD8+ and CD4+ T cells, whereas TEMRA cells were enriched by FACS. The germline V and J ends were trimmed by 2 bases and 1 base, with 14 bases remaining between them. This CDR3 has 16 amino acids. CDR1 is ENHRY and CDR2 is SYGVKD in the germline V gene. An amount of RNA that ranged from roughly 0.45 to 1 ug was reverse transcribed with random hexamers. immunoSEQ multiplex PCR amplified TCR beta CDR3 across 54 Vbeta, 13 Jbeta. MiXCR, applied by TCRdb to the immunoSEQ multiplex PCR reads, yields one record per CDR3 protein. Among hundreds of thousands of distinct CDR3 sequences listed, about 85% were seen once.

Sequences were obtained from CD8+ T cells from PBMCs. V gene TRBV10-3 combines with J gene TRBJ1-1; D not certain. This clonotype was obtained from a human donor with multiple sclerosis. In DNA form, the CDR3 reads TGTGCCATCAGTGAGGGCGGACTAACCCCGAACACTGAAGCTTTCTTT. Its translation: CAISEGGLTPNTEAFF.